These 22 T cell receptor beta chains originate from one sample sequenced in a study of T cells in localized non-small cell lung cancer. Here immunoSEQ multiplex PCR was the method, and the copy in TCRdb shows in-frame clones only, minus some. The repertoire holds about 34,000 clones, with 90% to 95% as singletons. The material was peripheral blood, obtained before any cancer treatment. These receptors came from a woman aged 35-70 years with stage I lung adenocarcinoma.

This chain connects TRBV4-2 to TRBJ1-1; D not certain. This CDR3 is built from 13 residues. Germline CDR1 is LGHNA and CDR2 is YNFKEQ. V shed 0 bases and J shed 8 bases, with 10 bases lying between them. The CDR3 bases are TGTGCCAGCAGCCAAGAAAGACCCACCGAAGCTTTCTTT. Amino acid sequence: CASSQERPTEAFF.

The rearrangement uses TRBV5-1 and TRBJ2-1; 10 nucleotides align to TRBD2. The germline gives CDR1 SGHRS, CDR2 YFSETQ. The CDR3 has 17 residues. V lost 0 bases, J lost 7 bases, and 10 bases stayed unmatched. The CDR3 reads CASSLGSLAGARNEQFF. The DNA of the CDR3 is TGCGCCAGCAGCTTGGGTTCCCTAGCGGGAGCTAGGAATGAGCAGTTCTTC.

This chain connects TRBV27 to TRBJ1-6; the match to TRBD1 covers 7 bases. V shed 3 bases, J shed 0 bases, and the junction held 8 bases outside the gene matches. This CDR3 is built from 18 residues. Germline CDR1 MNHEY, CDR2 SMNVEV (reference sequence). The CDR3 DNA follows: TGTGCCAGCAGTTTGCGTCGGGACAGCTACTCCTATAATTCACCCCTCCACTTT. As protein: CASSLRRDSYSYNSPLHF.

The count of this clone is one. The CDR3 sequence: CASSSTGTRRDTQYF. The CDR3 nucleotides are TGCGCCAGCAGCTCTACCGGGACTAGACGTGATACGCAGTATTTT. The V and J genes are TRBV5-1 and TRBJ2-3; TRBD2 matches at 8 bases. This CDR3 is built from 15 residues. Germline-derived CDR1 and CDR2 are SGHRS and YFSETQ. V shed 3 bases and J 6 bases; nucleotides not matched to a gene: 9.

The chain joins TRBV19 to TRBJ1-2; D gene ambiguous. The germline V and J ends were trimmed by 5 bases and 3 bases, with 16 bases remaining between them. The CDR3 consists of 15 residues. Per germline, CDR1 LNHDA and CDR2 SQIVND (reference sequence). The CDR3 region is CASSDSVGQYYGYTF. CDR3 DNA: TGTGCCAGTAGTGATTCAGTCGGGCAGTACTATGGCTACACCTTC.

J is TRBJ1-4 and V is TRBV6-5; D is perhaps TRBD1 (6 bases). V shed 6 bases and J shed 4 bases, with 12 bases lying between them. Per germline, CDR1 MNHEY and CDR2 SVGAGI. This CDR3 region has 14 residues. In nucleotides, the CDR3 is TGTGCCAGCAGCCGGACAGCCCTTAATGAAAAACTGTTTTTT. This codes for CASSRTALNEKLFF.

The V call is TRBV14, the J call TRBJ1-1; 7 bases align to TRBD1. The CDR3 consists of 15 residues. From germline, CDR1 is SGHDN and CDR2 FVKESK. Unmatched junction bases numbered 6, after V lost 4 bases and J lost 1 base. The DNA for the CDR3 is TGTGCCAGCAGCCTCCTTCAGGGGGGGAACACTGAAGCTTTCTTT. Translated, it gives CASSLLQGGNTEAFF.

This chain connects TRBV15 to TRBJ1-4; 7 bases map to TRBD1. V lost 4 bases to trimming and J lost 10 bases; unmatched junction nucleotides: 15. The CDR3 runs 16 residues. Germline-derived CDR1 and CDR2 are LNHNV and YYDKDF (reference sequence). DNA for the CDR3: TGTGCCACCAGCAAAAACAAGGGGGCCTCCTTGAGAAAACTGTTTTTT. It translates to CATSKNKGASLRKLFF.

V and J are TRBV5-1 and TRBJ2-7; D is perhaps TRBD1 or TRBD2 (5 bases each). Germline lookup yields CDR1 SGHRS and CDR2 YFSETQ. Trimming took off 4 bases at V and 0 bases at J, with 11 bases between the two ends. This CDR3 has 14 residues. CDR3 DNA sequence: TGCGCCAGCAGCCCCGAGGGGAGCTCCTACGAGCAGTACTTC. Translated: CASSPEGSSYEQYF.

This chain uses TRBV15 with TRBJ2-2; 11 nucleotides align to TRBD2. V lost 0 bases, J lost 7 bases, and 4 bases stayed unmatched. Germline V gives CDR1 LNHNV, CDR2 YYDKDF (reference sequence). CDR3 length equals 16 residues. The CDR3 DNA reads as TGTGCCACCAGCAGAGATCGGGGACTAGCGGTCGGGGAGCTGTTTTTT. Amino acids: CATSRDRGLAVGELFF.

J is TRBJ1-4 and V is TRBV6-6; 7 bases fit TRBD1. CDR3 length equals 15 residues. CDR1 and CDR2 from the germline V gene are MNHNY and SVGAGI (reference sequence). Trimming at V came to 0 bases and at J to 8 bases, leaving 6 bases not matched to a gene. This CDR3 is CASSYSGRGNEKLFF. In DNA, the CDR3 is TGTGCCAGCAGTTACTCGGGCAGGGGGAACGAAAAACTGTTTTTT.

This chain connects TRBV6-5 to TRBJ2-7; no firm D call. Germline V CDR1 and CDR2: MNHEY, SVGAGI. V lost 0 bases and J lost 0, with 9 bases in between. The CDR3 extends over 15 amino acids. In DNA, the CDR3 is TGTGCCAGCAGTTACTCGTCAGCTTACTCCTACGAGCAGTACTTC. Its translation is CASSYSSAYSYEQYF.

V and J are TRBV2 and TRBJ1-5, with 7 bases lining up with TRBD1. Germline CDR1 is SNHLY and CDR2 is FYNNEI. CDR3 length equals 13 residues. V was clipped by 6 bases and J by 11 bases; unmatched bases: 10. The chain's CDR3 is CASRASLQGAQHF. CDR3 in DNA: TGTGCCAGCAGGGCTAGTCTTCAGGGGGCCCAGCATTTT.

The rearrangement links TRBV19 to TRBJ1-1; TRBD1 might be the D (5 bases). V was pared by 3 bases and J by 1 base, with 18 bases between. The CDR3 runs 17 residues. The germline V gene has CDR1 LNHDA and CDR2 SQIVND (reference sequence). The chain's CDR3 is CASSMILTVLKNTEAFF. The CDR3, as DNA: TGTGCCAGTAGTATGATATTGACAGTTCTTAAGAACACTGAAGCTTTCTTT.

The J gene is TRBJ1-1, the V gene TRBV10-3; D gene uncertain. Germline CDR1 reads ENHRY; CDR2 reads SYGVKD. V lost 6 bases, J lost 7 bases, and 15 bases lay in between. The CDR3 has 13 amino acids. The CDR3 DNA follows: TGTGCCATCAGCCCCCGAGGCGCTAATGAAGCTTTCTTT. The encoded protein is CAISPRGANEAFF.

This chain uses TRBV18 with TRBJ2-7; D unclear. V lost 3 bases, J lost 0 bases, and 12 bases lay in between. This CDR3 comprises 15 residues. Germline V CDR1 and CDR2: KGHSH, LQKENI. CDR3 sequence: CASSPSPGYSYEQYF. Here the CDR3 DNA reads TGTGCCAGCTCACCTAGTCCCGGGTACTCCTACGAGCAGTACTTC.

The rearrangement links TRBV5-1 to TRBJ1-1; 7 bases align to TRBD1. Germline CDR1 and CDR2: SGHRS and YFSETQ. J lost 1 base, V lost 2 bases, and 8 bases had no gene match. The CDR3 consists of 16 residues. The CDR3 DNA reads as TGCGCCAGCAGCTTTTCGCCGACAGGGCCGAACACTGAAGCTTTCTTT. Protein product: CASSFSPTGPNTEAFF.

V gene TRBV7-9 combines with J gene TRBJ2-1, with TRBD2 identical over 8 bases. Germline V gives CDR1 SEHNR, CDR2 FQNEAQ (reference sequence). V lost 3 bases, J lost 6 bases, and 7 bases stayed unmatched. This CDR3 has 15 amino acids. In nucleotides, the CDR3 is TGTGCCAGCAGCTTGAGGGCGGGGGGTAGCAATGAGCAGTTCTTC. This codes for CASSLRAGGSNEQFF.

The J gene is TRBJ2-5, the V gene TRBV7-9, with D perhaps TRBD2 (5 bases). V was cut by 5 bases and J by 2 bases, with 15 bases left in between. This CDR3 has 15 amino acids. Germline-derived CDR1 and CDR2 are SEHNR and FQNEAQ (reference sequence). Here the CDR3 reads CASSPEGTVQETQYF. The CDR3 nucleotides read TGTGCCAGCAGCCCAGAGGGTACAGTTCAAGAGACCCAGTACTTC. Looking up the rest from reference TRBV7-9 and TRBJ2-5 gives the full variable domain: DTGVSQNPRHKITKRGQNVTFRCDPISEHNRLYWYRQTLGQGPEFLTYFQNEAQLEKSRLLSDRFSAERPKGSFSTLEIQRTEQGDSAMYLCASSPEGTVQETQYFGPGTRLLVL.

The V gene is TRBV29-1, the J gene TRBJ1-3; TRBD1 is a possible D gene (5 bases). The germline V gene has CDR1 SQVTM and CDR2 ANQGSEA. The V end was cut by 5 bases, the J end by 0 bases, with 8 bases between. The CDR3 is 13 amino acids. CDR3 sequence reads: CSVRQGSGNTIYF. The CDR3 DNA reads TGCAGCGTTCGTCAGGGCTCTGGAAACACCATATATTTT. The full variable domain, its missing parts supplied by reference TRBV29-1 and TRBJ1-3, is SAVISQKPSRDICQRGTSLTIQCQVDSQVTMMFWYRQQPGQSLTLIATANQGSEATYESGFVIDKFPISRPNLTFSTLTVSNMSPEDSSIYLCSVRQGSGNTIYFGEGSWLTVV.

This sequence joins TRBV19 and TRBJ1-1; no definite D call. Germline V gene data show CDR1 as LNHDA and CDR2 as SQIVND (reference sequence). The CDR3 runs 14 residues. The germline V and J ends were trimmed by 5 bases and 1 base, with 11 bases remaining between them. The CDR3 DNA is TGTGCCAGTAGTTTATCGGATGCGAACACTGAAGCTTTCTTT. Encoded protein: CASSLSDANTEAFF. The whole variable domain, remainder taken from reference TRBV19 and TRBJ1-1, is DGGITQSPKYLFRKEGQNVTLSCEQNLNHDAMYWYRQDPGQGLRLIYYSQIVNDFQKGDIAEGYSVSREKKESFPLTVTSAQKNPTAFYLCASSLSDANTEAFFGQGTRLTVV.

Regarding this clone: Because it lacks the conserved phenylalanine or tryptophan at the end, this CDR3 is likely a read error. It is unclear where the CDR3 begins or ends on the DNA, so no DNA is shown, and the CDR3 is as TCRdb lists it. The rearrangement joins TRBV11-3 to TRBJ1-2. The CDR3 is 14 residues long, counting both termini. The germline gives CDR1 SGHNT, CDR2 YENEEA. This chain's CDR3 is CASSAGIDLGKTYG.